Each of the 15 T cell receptor beta chains below was sequenced from the same sample in a study of T cell responses to AZD1222 COVID-19 vaccine. Profiled with immunoSEQ multiplex PCR; TCRdb holds only in-frame clones, not every one. Altogether hundreds of thousands of clones are present, 85% to 95% being singletons, with the ten largest covering over 0.95%. The sequences come from peripheral blood, collected on day 0 of MenACWY control vaccination. The receptors derive from an adult in good health.

This sequence joins TRBV2 and TRBJ2-3; 7 nucleotides agree with TRBD1. The germline V gene encodes CDR1 SNHLY and CDR2 FYNNEI. The CDR3 loop spans 14 amino acids. V lost 7 bases to trimming and J lost 1 base; unmatched junction nucleotides: 5. CDR3 bases: TGTGCCAGCACCTCAGGGGGTGGCACAGATACGCAGTATTTT. As protein: CASTSGGGTDTQYF.

This rearrangement joins TRBV4-2 to TRBJ2-1; D perhaps matches TRBD2 (6 bases). The length of the CDR3 is 18 residues. Trimming took 4 bases from V and 3 from J, leaving 22 bases between them. Germline-derived CDR1 and CDR2 are LGHNA and YNFKEQ. The chain's CDR3 is CASSLRSQRLEGYNEQFF. For the CDR3, the DNA is TGTGCCAGCAGCCTAAGATCCCAACGACTAGAAGGCTACAATGAGCAGTTCTTC.

The chain uses TRBV25-1 and TRBJ2-5; D is tentatively TRBD1 or TRBD2 (5 bases each). The CDR3 is 16 residues long. Germline loops: CDR1 MGHDK, CDR2 SYGVNS. Between the trimmed V and J ends, which lost 2 bases and 3 bases, there was a span of 16 bases. The CDR3 region has the DNA TGTGCCAGCAGTGAACCGTCTGGGACGCCTAAAGAGACCCAGTACTTC. Its protein is CASSEPSGTPKETQYF.

The chain employs TRBV12-3 or TRBV12-4 and TRBJ2-4; D is ambiguous. This CDR3 has 13 amino acids. Trimming removed 8 bases from V and 0 bases from J, with 8 bases in between. The CDR3 nucleotides are TGTGCCAGCCAAAGAGAAGCCAAAAACATTCAGTACTTC. Translation: CASQREAKNIQYF.

V and J are TRBV19 and TRBJ1-1; 8 bases line up with TRBD1. CDR1 and CDR2 from the germline V gene are LNHDA and SQIVND (reference sequence). This CDR3 contains 15 residues. The J segment lost 1 base and the V segment lost 7 bases, leaving 8 bases of the junction unmatched. CDR3 coding DNA: TGTGCCAGTAAGGAACAGGGGGTCACGAACACTGAAGCTTTCTTT. This translates into CASKEQGVTNTEAFF. Full variable domain (rest looked up from reference TRBV19 and TRBJ1-1): DGGITQSPKYLFRKEGQNVTLSCEQNLNHDAMYWYRQDPGQGLRLIYYSQIVNDFQKGDIAEGYSVSREKKESFPLTVTSAQKNPTAFYLCASKEQGVTNTEAFFGQGTRLTVV.

V gene TRBV6-5 combines with J gene TRBJ1-5; possible D gene TRBD1, 6 bases. V lost 5 bases to trimming and J lost 4 bases, with 12 bases between them. Germline V gene sequence: CDR1 MNHEY, CDR2 SVGAGI. The CDR3 is made up of 14 amino acids. The CDR3 DNA is TGTGCCAGCAGTCCGCCAGGGGTTAATCAGCCCCAGCATTTT. Protein sequence: CASSPPGVNQPQHF.

The V gene is TRBV20-1, the J gene TRBJ1-5; possibly TRBD1 for D (6 bases). CDR3 length: 17 amino acids. From germline, CDR1 is DFQATT and CDR2 SNEGSKA (reference sequence). Trimming removed 3 bases at V and 0 bases at J, with 18 bases between. The CDR3 reads CSASLAGGGYSNQPQHF. CDR3 DNA: TGCAGTGCTAGTTTGGCCGGCGGGGGCTATAGCAATCAGCCCCAGCATTTT.

Remarks on this clone: Other DNA sequences in the same sample also yield this CDR3. CDR3: CASSIGNQPQHF. The CDR3 nucleotides read TGTGCCAGTAGTATTGGAAATCAGCCCCAGCATTTT. The chain uses TRBV19 and TRBJ1-5; D is uncertain. The CDR3 runs to 12 residues. V dropped 3 bases and J dropped 4 bases, with 4 bases sitting between them. Looked up from germline, CDR1 is LNHDA and CDR2 is SQIVND (reference sequence).

In DNA, the CDR3 is TGTGCCAGTATAGGGACAGTTAATAGCAATCAGCCCCAGCATTTT. Its protein is CASIGTVNSNQPQHF. V usage is TRBV19 and J usage is TRBJ1-5, with 7 bases fitting TRBD1. V was pared by 7 bases and J by 0 bases, with 6 bases of the junction left unmatched. Per germline, CDR1 LNHDA and CDR2 SQIVND (reference sequence). The CDR3 length is 15 residues. Full variable domain (missing parts from reference TRBV19 and TRBJ1-5): DGGITQSPKYLFRKEGQNVTLSCEQNLNHDAMYWYRQDPGQGLRLIYYSQIVNDFQKGDIAEGYSVSREKKESFPLTVTSAQKNPTAFYLCASIGTVNSNQPQHFGDGTRLSIL.

This chain uses TRBV5-1 with TRBJ1-3; D may be TRBD1 (6 bases). V lost 5 bases to trimming and J lost 0 bases, with 15 bases between them. CDR1 is SGHRS and CDR2 is YFSETQ in the germline V gene. The CDR3 extends over 16 amino acids. CDR3 nucleotide sequence: TGCGCCAGCAGACAATCTGGACAGAGCTCTGGAAACACCATATATTTT. Amino acids: CASRQSGQSSGNTIYF.

The CDR3 DNA follows: TGTGCCAGCAGCTTAGCCGGGACATCGAGGGATGGCTACACCTTC. Protein product: CASSLAGTSRDGYTF. V usage is TRBV7-9 and J usage is TRBJ1-2, with TRBD1 as a possible D gene (6 bases). V was trimmed by 0 bases and J by 6 bases, leaving 14 bases between them. This CDR3 comprises 15 residues. The germline V gene encodes CDR1 SEHNR and CDR2 FQNEAQ (reference sequence).

This clone was counted between two and nine times. CDR3 amino acids: CATSDHRQVGYGYTF. DNA for the CDR3: TGTGCCACCAGTGATCACCGACAGGTCGGCTATGGCTACACCTTC. The J gene is TRBJ1-2, the V gene TRBV24-1; possible D gene TRBD1, 6 bases. V lost 3 bases, J lost 4 bases, and 14 bases lay in between. The CDR3 runs 15 residues. CDR1 and CDR2 from the germline V gene are KGHDR and SFDVKD.

Here the CDR3 reads CAWSVPGREKLFF. The CDR3 DNA follows: TGTGCCTGGAGTGTACCTGGGAGGGAAAAACTGTTTTTT. The chain combines TRBV30 with TRBJ1-4; D not certain. V lost 0 bases and J lost 8, with 10 bases in between. CDR1 is GTSNPN and CDR2 is SVGIG in the germline V gene (reference sequence). This CDR3 contains 13 residues.

The V gene is TRBV30, the J gene TRBJ2-7, with D possibly called TRBD1 or TRBD2 (5 bases each). Germline CDR1 and CDR2: GTSNPN and SVGIG (reference sequence). Trimming took 5 bases from V and 4 from J, leaving 24 bases between them. The length of the CDR3 is 16 residues. CDR3 DNA: TGTGCCTGGTGGGGCCGGGGCGGGCCGCGCCCGTACGAGCAGTACTTC. This codes for CAWWGRGGPRPYEQYF.

The chain has TRBV5-1 and TRBJ2-3; 14 positions match TRBD2. Germline loops: CDR1 SGHRS, CDR2 YFSETQ. J gave up 1 base and V 4 bases, and 8 bases lay outside the gene matches. There are 18 residues in the CDR3. As DNA, the CDR3 is TGCGCCAGCAGCAGGGGACTAGCGGGGGCGGGCGGCACAGATACGCAGTATTTT. Its protein product is CASSRGLAGAGGTDTQYF.